Sequencing of this TCR beta chain was carried out in a study of beta chain features in type 1 diabetes. The entirety of the isolated RNA underwent reverse transcription, so expressed TCRB transcripts were sequenced. Assay used: immunoSEQ multiplex PCR; TCRdb lists only in-frame clones, some missing. The sample has some 120,000 clones; approximately 15% are singletons. Broader study findings: These data did not resolve whether HLA type affects TCRB rearrangement. Shortening of TCRB CDR3s, moderate but significant, appeared in all four CD4+ subsets of Type 1 diabetes patients.

The authors took one heparinised blood draw, averaging roughly 100 mL, from each donor. Based on CD45RO/CCR7/CD25/CD127/CD95/CD27, CD4+ regulatory, stem cell-like memory, naive and central memory cells were sorted. Germline CDR1 reads SGHTA; CDR2 reads FQGNSA. The CDR3 is 15 amino acids. Trimming stripped 5 bases from V and 4 bases from J, with 18 bases between. The sample holds a few counts of this clone. Its antigen is unknown. Sequences were obtained from central memory CD4+ T cells from blood. The V gene is TRBV7-2, the J gene TRBJ2-7; no firm D call. The TCR sequence derives from a man aged 18 to 30 with type 1 diabetes. The CDR3 coding sequence is TGTGCCAGCAGCCCCCCGGCGGCGACCTGGTACGAGCAGTACTTC. It yields the protein CASSPPAATWYEQYF. Based on the CDR3 plus reference TRBV7-2 and TRBJ2-7, the full variable domain is GAGVSQSPSNKVTEKGKDVELRCDPISGHTALYWYRQSLGQGLEFLIYFQGNSAPDKSGLPSDRFSAERTGGSVSTLTIQRTQQEDSAVYLCASSPPAATWYEQYFGPGTRLTVT.